This T cell receptor beta chain was recovered during a study of regulatory T cells in long-lasting Graves disease. Study outcomes and limitations: TRBV28 was favored in persistent disease, as were TRBJ1-2 and TRBJ2-5. Persistent Graves' disease cases displayed lower TCR diversity than newly diagnosed ones.

The germline gives CDR1 MDHEN, CDR2 SYDVKM. The CDR3 loop spans 11 amino acids. In building TCR beta libraries, iRepertoire HTBI primers were used together with Arm-PCR of CDR3 regions. Authors' processing steps: The study identified about 60 TRBV and 13 to 15 TRBJ segments across samples. TCRdb re-called the multiplex PCR reads through MiXCR, storing one row per CDR3 protein. The authors' filters were not applied to this entry. The table lists roughly 400,000 distinct CDR3 sequences, less than 25% of them singletons. As for this clonotype: The target antigen is unknown.

Time point denoted: persistent/refractory GD, antithyroid drugs over 5 years with positive TRAb. After RNA was extracted from PBMCs, the TCR library was made from it. The patient group derived from an endocrinology department in Xi'an, China. This chain joins TRBV28 and TRBJ2-5; unclear D gene. The end of the DNA aligns better with TRBJ2-1, so the J call may be wrong. This receptor was identified in a female donor with Graves disease. The specimen was peripheral blood mononuclear cells (PBMCs), collected when the disease was refractory, from a patient treated with antithyroid drugs. The CDR3 DNA reads as TGTGCCAGCAGTCCCCCCCCGGGGCAGTTCTTC. As protein: CASSPPPGQFF.